Shown below are 11 T cell receptor beta chains from a single sample sequenced in a study of control samples from healthy donors and cancer patients. TCRdb's copy holds only in-frame clones and misses some; the assay was immunoSEQ multiplex PCR. The repertoire holds under 200,000 clones, with about 95% as singletons. Sequenced sample: PBMCs. Source of these receptors: a man in his sixties with colorectal cancer.

This sequence joins TRBV15 and TRBJ2-5; TRBD2 matches at 9 bases. Germline CDR1 and CDR2: LNHNV and YYDKDF (reference sequence). V lost 7 bases and J lost 5; bases outside the gene matches: 8. The CDR3 has 14 residues. The CDR3 sequence: CATKAGGSRETQYF. The CDR3 nucleotides read TGTGCCACCAAGGCGGGGGGGTCCCGGGAGACCCAGTACTTC.

This sequence joins TRBV5-6 and TRBJ1-2, with TRBD1 matching 8 bases. V lost 4 bases, J lost 0 bases, and 8 bases stayed unmatched. The germline V gene has CDR1 SGHDT and CDR2 YYEEEE. The CDR3 spans 16 residues. The CDR3 coding sequence is TGTGCCAGCAGCCCCGACAGGGGCCAGTCTAACTATGGCTACACCTTC. This codes for CASSPDRGQSNYGYTF.

J is TRBJ1-6 and V is TRBV7-9; D possibly corresponds to TRBD1 (6 bases). Germline CDR1 reads SEHNR; CDR2 reads FQNEAQ (reference sequence). The CDR3 is 15 amino acids. Trimming removed 7 bases from V and 10 bases from J, with 20 bases in between. For the CDR3, the DNA is TGTGCCAGCACCTCAAGGGGGGGCGCGTCCTCACCCCTCCACTTT. Its translation: CASTSRGGASSPLHF.

The chain uses TRBV6-5 and TRBJ2-3; no clear D. Germline CDR1 reads MNHEY; CDR2 reads SVGAGI. V lost 6 bases, J lost 6 bases, and 10 bases lay in between. This CDR3 has 12 residues. The CDR3 coding sequence is TGTGCCAGCAGCCGTACGGAGGATACGCAGTATTTT. Its translation is CASSRTEDTQYF.

This chain connects TRBV6-5 to TRBJ2-7; 9 nucleotides match TRBD2. Germline V gene data show CDR1 as MNHEY and CDR2 as SVGAGI. The CDR3 sequence is 14 residues long. V lost 6 bases and J lost 3; bases outside the gene matches: 6. The CDR3 DNA sequence: TGTGCCAGCAGGAGTGCGACTAGCGGCTACGAGCAGTACTTC. Its protein is CASRSATSGYEQYF.

This CDR3 reads CASSLVTDYGYTF. CDR3 sequence (DNA): TGTGCCAGCAGCTTAGTCACAGACTATGGCTACACCTTC. V is TRBV7-2 and J is TRBJ1-2; D is unresolved. This CDR3 comprises 13 residues. V was pared by 1 base and J by 3 bases, with 6 bases between. Germline CDR1 reads SGHTA; CDR2 reads FQGNSA.

This chain links TRBV5-1 with TRBJ1-6; no firm D call. Germline CDR1 SGHRS, CDR2 YFSETQ. The CDR3 loop spans 16 amino acids. Trimming removed 3 bases at V and 2 bases at J, with 12 bases between. The CDR3 coding sequence is TGCGCCAGCAGCTCTAGGTTGAGGGCCTATAATTCACCCCTCCACTTT. Residues: CASSSRLRAYNSPLHF. The full variable domain, its missing parts supplied by reference TRBV5-1 and TRBJ1-6, is KAGVTQTPRYLIKTRGQQVTLSCSPISGHRSVSWYQQTPGQGLQFLFEYFSETQRNKGNFPGRFSGRQFSNSRSEMNVSTLELGDSALYLCASSSRLRAYNSPLHFGNGTRLTVT.

The chain couples TRBV30 to TRBJ1-2; perhaps TRBD1 as D (6 bases). This CDR3 has 13 residues. V lost 0 bases and J lost 6, with 11 bases in between. Germline CDR1 and CDR2: GTSNPN and SVGIG (reference sequence). CDR3 in DNA: TGTGCCTGGAGTGTACAGGGATTTAATGGCTACACCTTC. Encoded protein: CAWSVQGFNGYTF.

The genes are TRBV9 and TRBJ2-7, with 14 bases lining up with TRBD2. Germline-derived CDR1 and CDR2 are SGDLS and YYNGEE. V was pared by 4 bases and J by 4 bases, with 7 bases of the junction left unmatched. The CDR3 extends over 16 amino acids. Here the CDR3 DNA reads TGTGCCAGCAGCCCGACTAGCGGGGGGGCCCGGTACGAGCAGTACTTC. Encoded protein: CASSPTSGGARYEQYF.

The chain is built from TRBV4-3 and TRBJ2-2, with TRBD2 matching 9 bases. The V and J ends lost 0 bases and 4 bases, in that order; junction bases with no gene match: 3. CDR1 LGHNA and CDR2 YSLEER come from the germline V gene. The CDR3 has 16 residues. CDR3 sequence reads: CASSQEGSGGTGELFF. The CDR3 nucleotides read TGCGCCAGCAGCCAAGAGGGTAGCGGGGGCACCGGGGAGCTGTTTTTT.

V usage is TRBV20-1 and J usage is TRBJ1-2; D is possibly TRBD1 (6 bases). Per the germline V gene, CDR1 is DFQATT and CDR2 is SNEGSKA (reference sequence). CDR3 length: 11 residues. The V end lost 0 bases, the J end lost 14 bases, and 13 bases lay between the germline ends. Here the CDR3 DNA reads TGCAGTGCTAGAGATCCAGGGGCGAGTACCTTC. It is translated as CSARDPGASTF.